These 6 T cell receptor beta chains originate from one sample sequenced in a study of blood T cell repertoires in COVID-19. Sequencing was performed with immunoSEQ multiplex PCR; in TCRdb, only in-frame clones are kept and a portion is missing. The sample lists fewer than 250,000 clones; more than 75% were seen once. Sequencing was performed on peripheral blood. These receptors all come from a man aged 45-65 years with acute or convalescent COVID-19.

Note on this clone: Other DNA sequences in this specimen translate into the identical CDR3. The chain is built from TRBV6-5 and TRBJ2-7; 9 bases align to TRBD2. The J segment lost 2 bases and the V segment lost 5 bases, leaving 4 bases of the junction unmatched. The CDR3 has 14 residues. Germline V gives CDR1 MNHEY, CDR2 SVGAGI. The CDR3 reads CASSRRGGTYEQYF. CDR3 in DNA: TGTGCCAGCAGTCGGCGGGGGGGGACCTACGAGCAGTACTTC.

The V call is TRBV5-1, the J call TRBJ2-5, with 7 nucleotides matching TRBD1. CDR1 is SGHRS and CDR2 is YFSETQ in the germline V gene. With 0 bases clipped from V and 5 bases from J, the junction kept 4 bases outside the gene matches. The CDR3 runs 14 residues. The CDR3 sequence is CASSLGQGMETQYF. The DNA for the CDR3 is TGCGCCAGCAGCTTGGGACAGGGAATGGAGACCCAGTACTTC.

V and J are TRBV19 and TRBJ2-2, with a tentative D call TRBD1 (6 bases). The V end lost 10 bases, the J end lost 0 bases, and 12 bases lay between the germline ends. The germline CDR1 and CDR2 sequences are LNHDA and SQIVND (reference sequence). The CDR3 covers 14 residues. This CDR3 is CATRTVSNTGELFF. The CDR3 coding sequence is TGTGCCACCCGGACAGTCTCGAACACCGGGGAGCTGTTTTTT.

The CDR3, as DNA: TGCGCCAGCACCCGAGGGGGGACAGGGGATCCCGGTTGGGAGCAGTACTTC. Protein sequence: CASTRGGTGDPGWEQYF. This chain joins TRBV5-1 and TRBJ2-7; 10 nucleotides align to TRBD1. Germline-derived CDR1 and CDR2 are SGHRS and YFSETQ. J gave up 7 bases and V 6 bases, and 19 bases lay outside the gene matches. The CDR3 extends over 17 amino acids.

This clone was seen a handful of times. V gene TRBV12-3 or TRBV12-4 combines with J gene TRBJ2-2; no reliable D call. There are 13 residues in the CDR3. Trimming left V 7 bases short and J 0 bases short, with 6 bases between. This CDR3 reads CASKATNTGELFF. The CDR3 DNA is TGTGCCAGCAAAGCCACGAACACCGGGGAGCTGTTTTTT.

V gene TRBV19 combines with J gene TRBJ2-7, with D unresolved. Trimming removed 5 bases from V and 6 bases from J, with 14 bases in between. The CDR3 runs to 13 residues. Germline V CDR1 and CDR2: LNHDA, SQIVND (reference sequence). The CDR3 loop reads CASSFTPQSEQYF. In DNA form, the CDR3 reads TGTGCCAGTAGTTTCACCCCACAGTCCGAGCAGTACTTC.